This is a list of T cell receptor beta chains from one sample in a study of shared clonotypes between healthy human individuals. Clones were sequenced by immunoSEQ multiplex PCR, and TCRdb holds only the in-frame ones, with some missing. The table records hundreds of thousands of clones, about 96% of them present only once. Sequencing used memory CD8+ T cells sorted from blood. These TCRs come from a man aged 25-45 years in good health. CDR3s leave out the opening cysteine and the closing phenylalanine or tryptophan.

v_call: TRBV25-1; j_call: TRBJ2-3; cdr3_aa: ASTSLAGVETDTQY
v_call: TRBV27; j_call: TRBJ2-5; cdr3_aa: ASSFDRGGETQY
v_call: TRBV2; j_call: TRBJ2-6; cdr3_aa: ASSDPISGANVLT
v_call: TRBV7-7; j_call: TRBJ2-3; cdr3_aa: ASSLGGTGGTDTQY
v_call: TRBV9; j_call: TRBJ2-2; cdr3_aa: ASSVTGAGGNTGELF
v_call: TRBV10-1; j_call: TRBJ2-5; cdr3_aa: ASSESGYTTQY
v_call: TRBV12-5; j_call: TRBJ1-1; cdr3_aa: ASVRGRDTEAF
v_call: TRBV19; j_call: TRBJ2-7; cdr3_aa: ALRQGSYEQY
v_call: TRBV13; j_call: TRBJ2-2; cdr3_aa: ASSPPLTGNTGELF
v_call: TRBV6-1; j_call: TRBJ2-7; cdr3_aa: ASAWGQFSYEQY
v_call: TRBV9; j_call: TRBJ1-2; cdr3_aa: ASSVARTGEGYT
v_call: TRBV5-1; j_call: TRBJ2-7; cdr3_aa: ASSPGLAGLYEQY
v_call: TRBV14; j_call: TRBJ1-2; cdr3_aa: ASSHGYGYT
v_call: TRBV6-5; j_call: TRBJ1-4; cdr3_aa: ASTRGLPGEKLF
v_call: TRBV21-1; j_call: TRBJ2-2; cdr3_aa: ASRENTGELF
v_call: TRBV28; j_call: TRBJ2-5; cdr3_aa: ASSLVGGTQY
v_call: TRBV6-1; j_call: TRBJ2-7; cdr3_aa: ASNRDRGYEQY
v_call: TRBV25-1; j_call: TRBJ1-2; cdr3_aa: ASSELPGYGYT
v_call: TRBV7-9; j_call: TRBJ2-3; cdr3_aa: ASSLADSSDTQY
v_call: TRBV11-2; j_call: TRBJ1-1; cdr3_aa: ASSLVGNRAF